This TCR beta chain was recorded in a study of glioma-infiltrating T cells. Findings of the study overall: Tissue-blood divergence was below expectation in non-neoplastic patients, above in gliomas.

TCR alpha and beta CDR3 regions were amplified from RNA using iRepertoire nested multiplex PCR. Via MiXCR, TCRdb re-called the multiplex PCR reads, giving one row per CDR3 protein. Here the sample spans more than 110,000 distinct CDR3 sequences, approximately 40% being singletons. Regarding this clonotype: Its antigen is still unknown.

This CDR3 region has 15 residues. Germline CDR1 reads MNHEY; CDR2 reads SVGEGT. J gave up 6 bases and V 3 bases, and 7 bases lay outside the gene matches. The TCR originated in a human donor with low-grade glioma or glioblastoma, undergoing nonglioma brain surgery, or in good health (not recorded which). The J gene is TRBJ2-1, the V gene TRBV6-2 or TRBV6-3, with TRBD1 matching over 8 bases. The source material was glioma tissue, nonneoplastic brain tissue, or PBMCs (not recorded which). The DNA for the CDR3 is TGTGCCAGCAGTTATGACAGGGGTTTTGGCAATGAGCAGTTCTTC. Translating gives CASSYDRGFGNEQFF.